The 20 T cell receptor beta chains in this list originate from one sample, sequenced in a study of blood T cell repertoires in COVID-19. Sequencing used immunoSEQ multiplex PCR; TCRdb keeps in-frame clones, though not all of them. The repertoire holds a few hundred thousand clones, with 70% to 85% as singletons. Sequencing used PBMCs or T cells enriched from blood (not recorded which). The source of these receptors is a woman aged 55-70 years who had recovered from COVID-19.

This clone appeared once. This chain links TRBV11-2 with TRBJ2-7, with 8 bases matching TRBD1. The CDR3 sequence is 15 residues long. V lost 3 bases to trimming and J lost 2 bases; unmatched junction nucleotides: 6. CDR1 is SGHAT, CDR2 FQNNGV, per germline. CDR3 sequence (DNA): TGTGCCAGCAGCTTTACCGGGACAGGAGCCTACGAGCAGTACTTC. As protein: CASSFTGTGAYEQYF.

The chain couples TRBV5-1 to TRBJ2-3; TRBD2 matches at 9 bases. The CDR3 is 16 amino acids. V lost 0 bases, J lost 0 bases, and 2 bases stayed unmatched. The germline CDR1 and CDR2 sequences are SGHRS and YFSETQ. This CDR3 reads CASSLVSGRSTDTQYF. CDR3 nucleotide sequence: TGCGCCAGCAGCTTGGTTAGCGGGAGAAGCACAGATACGCAGTATTTT.

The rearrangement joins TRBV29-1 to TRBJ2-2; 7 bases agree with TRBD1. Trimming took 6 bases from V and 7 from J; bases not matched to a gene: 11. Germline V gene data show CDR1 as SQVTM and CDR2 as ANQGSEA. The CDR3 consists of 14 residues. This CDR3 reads CSVETGVYGGELFF. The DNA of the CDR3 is TGCAGCGTGGAAACAGGGGTTTATGGCGGGGAGCTGTTTTTT.

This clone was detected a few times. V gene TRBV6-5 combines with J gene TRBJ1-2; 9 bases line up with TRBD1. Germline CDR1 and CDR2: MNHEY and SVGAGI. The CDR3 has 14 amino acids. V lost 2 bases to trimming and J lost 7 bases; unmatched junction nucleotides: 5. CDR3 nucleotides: TGTGCCAGCAGTTACACACAGGGGGCAGGTGGCTACACCTTC. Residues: CASSYTQGAGGYTF.

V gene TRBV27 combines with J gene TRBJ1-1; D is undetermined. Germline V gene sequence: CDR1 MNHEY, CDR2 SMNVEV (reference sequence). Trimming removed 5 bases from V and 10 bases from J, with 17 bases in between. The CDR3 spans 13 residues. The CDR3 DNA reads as TGTGCCAGCAGTCTAATGGTCACCGTTCCAGCTTTCTTT. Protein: CASSLMVTVPAFF.

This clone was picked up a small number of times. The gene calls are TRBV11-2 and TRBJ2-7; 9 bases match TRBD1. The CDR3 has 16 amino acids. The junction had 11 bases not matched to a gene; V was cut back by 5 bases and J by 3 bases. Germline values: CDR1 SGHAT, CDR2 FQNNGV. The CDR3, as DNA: TGTGCCAGCAGCCCCCCCAGGGGGACAGGGAACTACGAGCAGTACTTC. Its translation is CASSPPRGTGNYEQYF.

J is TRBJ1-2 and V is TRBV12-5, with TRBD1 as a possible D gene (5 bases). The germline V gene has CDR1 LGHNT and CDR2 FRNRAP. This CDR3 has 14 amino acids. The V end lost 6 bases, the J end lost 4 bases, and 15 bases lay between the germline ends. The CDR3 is CASGKPTDSYGYTF. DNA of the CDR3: TGTGCTAGTGGCAAACCGACAGATTCCTATGGCTACACCTTC.

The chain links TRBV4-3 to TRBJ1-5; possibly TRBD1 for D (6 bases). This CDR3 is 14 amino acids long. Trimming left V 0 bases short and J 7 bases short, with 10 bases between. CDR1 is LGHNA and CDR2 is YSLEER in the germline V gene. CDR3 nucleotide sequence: TGCGCCAGCAGCCAAGACAGGGGTTGGCAGCCCCAGCATTTT. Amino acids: CASSQDRGWQPQHF.

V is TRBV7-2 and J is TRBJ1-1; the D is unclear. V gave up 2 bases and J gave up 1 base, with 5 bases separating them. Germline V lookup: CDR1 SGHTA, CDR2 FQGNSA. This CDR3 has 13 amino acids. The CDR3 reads CASSLFGNTEAFF. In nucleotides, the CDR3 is TGTGCCAGCAGCTTATTCGGGAACACTGAAGCTTTCTTT.

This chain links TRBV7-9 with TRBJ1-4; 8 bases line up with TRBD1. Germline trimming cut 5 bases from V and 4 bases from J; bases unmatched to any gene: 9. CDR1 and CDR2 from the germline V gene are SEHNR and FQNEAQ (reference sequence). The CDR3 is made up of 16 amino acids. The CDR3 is CASSRNQQGGNEKLFF. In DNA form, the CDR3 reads TGTGCCAGCAGCAGGAATCAACAGGGGGGTAATGAAAAACTGTTTTTT. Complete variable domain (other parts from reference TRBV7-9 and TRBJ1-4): DTGVSQNPRHKITKRGQNVTFRCDPISEHNRLYWYRQTLGQGPEFLTYFQNEAQLEKSRLLSDRFSAERPKGSFSTLEIQRTEQGDSAMYLCASSRNQQGGNEKLFFGSGTQLSVL.

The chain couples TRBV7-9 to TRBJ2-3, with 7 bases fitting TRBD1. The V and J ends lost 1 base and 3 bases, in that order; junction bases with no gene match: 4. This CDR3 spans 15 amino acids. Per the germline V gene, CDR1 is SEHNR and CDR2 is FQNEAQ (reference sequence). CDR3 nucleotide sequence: TGTGCCAGCAGCTTAGGTCCAGGGGGAACAGATACGCAGTATTTT. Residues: CASSLGPGGTDTQYF. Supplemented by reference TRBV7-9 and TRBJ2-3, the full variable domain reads DTGVSQNPRHKITKRGQNVTFRCDPISEHNRLYWYRQTLGQGPEFLTYFQNEAQLEKSRLLSDRFSAERPKGSFSTLEIQRTEQGDSAMYLCASSLGPGGTDTQYFGPGTRLTVL.

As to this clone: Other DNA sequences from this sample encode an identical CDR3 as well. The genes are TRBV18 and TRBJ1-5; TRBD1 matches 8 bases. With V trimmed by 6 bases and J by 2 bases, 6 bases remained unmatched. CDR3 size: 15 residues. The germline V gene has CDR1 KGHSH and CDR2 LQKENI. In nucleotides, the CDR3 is TGTGCCAGCTCCCCGGACAGGGTGGGCAATCAGCCCCAGCATTTT. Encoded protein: CASSPDRVGNQPQHF.

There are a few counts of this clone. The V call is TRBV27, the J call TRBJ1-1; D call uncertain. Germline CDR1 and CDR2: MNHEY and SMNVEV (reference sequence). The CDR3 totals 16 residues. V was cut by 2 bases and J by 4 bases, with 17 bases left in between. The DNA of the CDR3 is TGTGCCAGCAGTTTAATGTCCCTAGGCAGTAGCACTGAAGCTTTCTTT. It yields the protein CASSLMSLGSSTEAFF.

CDR3 sequence reads: CASTPGQGNTEAFF. CDR3 nucleotide sequence: TGTGCCAGCACCCCGGGACAGGGGAACACTGAAGCTTTCTTT. The chain has TRBV11-2 and TRBJ1-1; 9 nucleotides agree with TRBD1. This CDR3 has 14 amino acids. V was clipped by 7 bases and J by 1 base; unmatched bases: 4. Germline V gene lookup returns CDR1 SGHAT and CDR2 FQNNGV.

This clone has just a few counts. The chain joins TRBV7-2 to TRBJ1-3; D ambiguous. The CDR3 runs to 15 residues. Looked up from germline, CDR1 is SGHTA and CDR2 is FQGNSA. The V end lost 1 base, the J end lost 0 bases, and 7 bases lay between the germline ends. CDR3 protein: CASSLVSISGNTIYF. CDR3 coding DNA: TGTGCCAGCAGCTTAGTTTCCATCTCTGGAAACACCATATATTTT.

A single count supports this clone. The CDR3 DNA reads TGTGCCAGCAGCTCCTTAGCGGGATTCGACGAGCAGTACTTC. Encoded protein: CASSSLAGFDEQYF. The rearrangement joins TRBV7-2 to TRBJ2-7; 8 bases fit TRBD2. This CDR3 has 14 residues. Trimming removed 4 bases from V and 5 bases from J; junction bases left unmatched: 7. Germline V gives CDR1 SGHTA, CDR2 FQGNSA.

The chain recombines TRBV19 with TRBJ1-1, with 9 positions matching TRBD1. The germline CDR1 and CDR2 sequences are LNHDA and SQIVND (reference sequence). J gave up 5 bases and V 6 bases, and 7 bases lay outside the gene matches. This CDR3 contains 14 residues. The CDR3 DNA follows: TGTGCCAGTAGCCCCAGACAGGGGGTGACTGAAGCTTTCTTT. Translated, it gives CASSPRQGVTEAFF.

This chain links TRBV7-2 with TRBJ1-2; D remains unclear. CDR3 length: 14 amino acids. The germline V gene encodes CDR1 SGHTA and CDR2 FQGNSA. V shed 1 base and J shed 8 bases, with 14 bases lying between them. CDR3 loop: CASSLERAPIGYTF. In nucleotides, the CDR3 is TGTGCCAGCAGCTTAGAGAGGGCCCCAATAGGCTACACCTTC.

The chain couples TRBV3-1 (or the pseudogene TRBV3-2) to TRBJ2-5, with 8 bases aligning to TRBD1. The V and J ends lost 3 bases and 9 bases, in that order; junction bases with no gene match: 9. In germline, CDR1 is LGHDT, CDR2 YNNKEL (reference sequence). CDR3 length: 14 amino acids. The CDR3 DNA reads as TGTGCCAGCAGCCAGCAACAGGGGGATCGGGCCCAGTACTTC. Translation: CASSQQQGDRAQYF.

The CDR3 loop is CASSEAGQGRDTQYF. CDR3 nucleotide sequence: TGTGCCAGCAGTGAAGCGGGACAGGGAAGGGATACGCAGTATTTT. The chain combines TRBV2 with TRBJ2-3, with 9 bases matching TRBD1. This CDR3 spans 15 amino acids. V shed 0 bases and J 6 bases; nucleotides not matched to a gene: 4. Germline V gives CDR1 SNHLY, CDR2 FYNNEI.